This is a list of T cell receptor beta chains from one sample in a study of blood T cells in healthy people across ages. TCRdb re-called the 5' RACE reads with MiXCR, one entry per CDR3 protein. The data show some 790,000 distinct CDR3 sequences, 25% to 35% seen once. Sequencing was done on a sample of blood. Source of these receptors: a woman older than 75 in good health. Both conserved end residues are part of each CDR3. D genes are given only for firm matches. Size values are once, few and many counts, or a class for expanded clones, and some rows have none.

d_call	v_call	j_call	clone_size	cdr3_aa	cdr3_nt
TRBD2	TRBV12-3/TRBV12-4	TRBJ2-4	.	CASSFGLAGGSGKNIQYF	TGTGCCAGCAGTTTCGGGCTAGCGGGGGGGTCTGGCAAAAACATTCAGTACTTC
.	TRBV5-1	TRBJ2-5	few	CASSWASQGQETQYF	TGCGCCAGCAGCTGGGCCAGCCAGGGGCAGGAGACCCAGTACTTC
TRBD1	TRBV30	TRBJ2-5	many	CAWSVDRGPPQETQYF	TGTGCCTGGAGTGTTGACAGGGGACCGCCCCAAGAGACCCAGTACTTC
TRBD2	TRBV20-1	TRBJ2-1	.	CSARDNGGGGRLHEQFF	TGCAGTGCTAGAGATAATGGGGGCGGGGGGCGGCTACATGAGCAGTTCTTC
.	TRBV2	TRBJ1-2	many	CASSERGMGNGYTF	TGTGCCAGCAGTGAACGTGGGATGGGGAATGGCTACACCTTC
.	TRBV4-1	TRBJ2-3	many	CASSQETPPGYTQYF	TGCGCCAGCAGCCAAGAAACTCCCCCAGGATATACGCAGTATTTT
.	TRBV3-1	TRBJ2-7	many	CASSSEGYEQYF	TGTGCCAGCAGCTCCGAGGGCTACGAGCAGTACTTC
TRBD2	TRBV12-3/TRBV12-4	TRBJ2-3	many	CASRSTSGGTDTQYF	TGTGCCAGCAGGTCGACTAGCGGGGGCACAGATACGCAGTATTTT
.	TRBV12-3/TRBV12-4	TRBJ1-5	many	CASSLVGGNNQPQHF	TGTGCCAGCAGTTTGGTCGGGGGGAACAATCAGCCCCAGCATTTT
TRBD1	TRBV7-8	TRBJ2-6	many	CASSRQGVTGANVLTF	TGTGCCAGCAGCAGACAGGGGGTCACTGGGGCCAACGTCCTGACTTTC
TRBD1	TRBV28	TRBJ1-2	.	CASSSPTGNYGYTF	TGTGCCAGCAGTTCGCCGACAGGGAACTATGGCTACACCTTC
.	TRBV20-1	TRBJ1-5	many	CSARAGGSNQPQHF	TGCAGTGCTAGAGCGGGGGGCAGCAATCAGCCCCAGCATTTT
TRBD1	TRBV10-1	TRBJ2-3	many	CASSGQGGNTDTQYF	TGCGCCAGCAGTGGACAGGGGGGAAACACAGATACGCAGTATTTT
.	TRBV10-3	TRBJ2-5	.	CAISESAGWETQYF	TGTGCCATCAGTGAGTCGGCCGGGTGGGAGACCCAGTACTTC
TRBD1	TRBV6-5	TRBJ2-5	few	CASSWGQGLKTQYF	TGTGCCAGCAGTTGGGGACAGGGGTTGAAGACCCAGTACTTC
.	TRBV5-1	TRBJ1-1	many	CASRASSFPSTEAFF	TGCGCCAGCCGGGCCAGCAGCTTCCCTTCCACTGAAGCTTTCTTT
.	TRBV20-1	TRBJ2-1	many	CSARGDTQQFF	TGCAGTGCTAGAGGGGACACCCAGCAGTTCTTC
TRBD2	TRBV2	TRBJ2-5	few	CASMGLVGVETQYF	TGTGCCAGCATGGGACTAGTGGGGGTAGAGACCCAGTACTTC
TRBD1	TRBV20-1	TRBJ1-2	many	CSARDGTGEVYYGYTF	TGCAGTGCTAGAGATGGGACAGGGGAGGTTTACTATGGCTACACCTTC
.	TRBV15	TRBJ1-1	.	CATSRGGGKNTEAFF	TGTGCCACCAGCAGAGGGGGGGGAAAGAACACTGAAGCTTTCTTT
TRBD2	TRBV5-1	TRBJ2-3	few	CASSQPTGLAASTDTQYF	TGCGCCAGCAGCCAACCAACAGGACTAGCGGCTAGCACAGATACGCAGTATTTT
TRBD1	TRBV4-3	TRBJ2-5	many	CASSQEGTAQETQYF	TGCGCCAGCAGCCAAGAGGGGACAGCACAAGAGACCCAGTACTTC
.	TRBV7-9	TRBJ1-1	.	CASSLAGDDTEAFF	TGTGCCAGCAGCTTAGCTGGGGACGACACTGAAGCTTTCTTT
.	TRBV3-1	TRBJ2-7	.	CVSSQGTTKLF	TGTGTCAGCAGCCAAGGGACAACTAAACTCTTC
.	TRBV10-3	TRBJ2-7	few	CAISEQRAKEQYF	TGTGCCATCAGTGAGCAACGGGCAAAGGAGCAGTACTTC
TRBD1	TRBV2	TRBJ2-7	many	CASSSDRTGARSYEQYF	TGTGCCAGCAGTTCTGATCGGACAGGGGCACGATCCTACGAGCAGTACTTC
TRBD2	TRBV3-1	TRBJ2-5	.	CASSPTGVAGEQYF	TGTGCCAGCAGCCCCACGGGGGTAGCGGGTGAGCAGTACTTC
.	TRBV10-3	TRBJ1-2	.	CATSESISREVSYGYTF	TGTGCCACCAGTGAGTCGATAAGCAGGGAAGTAAGCTATGGCTACACCTTC
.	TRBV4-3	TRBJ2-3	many	CASSPGASFTDTQYF	TGCGCCAGCAGCCCCGGGGCATCCTTCACAGATACGCAGTATTTT
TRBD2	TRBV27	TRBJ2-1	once	CASSLLRTSRYHEQFF	TGTGCCAGCAGTTTATTGCGGACTAGCAGATATCATGAGCAGTTCTTC
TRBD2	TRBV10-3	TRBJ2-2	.	CAISESRLAGNTGELFF	TGTGCCATCAGTGAGTCCAGACTAGCGGGGAACACCGGGGAGCTGTTTTTT
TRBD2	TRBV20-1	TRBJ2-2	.	CSARLAGGPSGELFF	TGCAGTGCTAGACTAGCGGGGGGGCCATCCGGGGAGCTGTTTTTT
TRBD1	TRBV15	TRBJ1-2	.	CATSRDRDSMYGHTF	TGTGCCACCAGCAGAGATCGGGACAGTATGTATGGCCACACCTTC
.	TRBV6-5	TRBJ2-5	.	CASSYGPFGKETQYF	TGTGCCAGCAGTTACGGCCCCTTCGGGAAGGAGACCCAGTACTTC
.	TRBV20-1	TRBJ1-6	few	CSASQGFGNSPLHF	TGCAGTGCTTCACAGGGTTTTGGTAATTCACCCCTCCACTTT
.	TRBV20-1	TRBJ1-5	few	CSAGRGNRQPQHF	TGCAGTGCTGGGCGGGGGAATAGGCAGCCCCAGCATTTT
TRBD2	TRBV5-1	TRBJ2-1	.	CASSLVGAGGNEQFF	TGCGCCAGCAGCTTGGTCGGAGCGGGGGGTAATGAGCAGTTCTTC
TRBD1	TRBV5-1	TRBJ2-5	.	CASSLQGAEGETQYF	TGCGCCAGCAGCTTACAGGGGGCGGAAGGAGAGACCCAGTACTTC
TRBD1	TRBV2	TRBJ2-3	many	CASSEEGQGADTQYF	TGTGCCAGCAGTGAAGAGGGACAGGGGGCAGATACGCAGTATTTT
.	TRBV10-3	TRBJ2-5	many	CAISGHGPGTQETQYF	TGTGCCATCAGTGGGCACGGACCCGGCACCCAAGAGACCCAGTACTTC
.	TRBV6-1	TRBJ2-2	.	CASMRSRETGELFF	TGTGCCAGCATGAGGTCACGGGAGACCGGGGAGCTGTTTTTT
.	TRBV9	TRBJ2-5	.	CASCRGNPQETQYF	TGTGCCAGCTGCCGGGGAAACCCCCAAGAGACCCAGTACTTC
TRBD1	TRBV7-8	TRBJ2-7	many	CASSLEAGTGTAQQYF	TGTGCCAGCAGCTTAGAAGCCGGGACAGGGACGGCCCAGCAGTACTTC
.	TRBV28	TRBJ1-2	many	CASSPNGGYTF	TGTGCCAGCAGTCCCAACGGCGGCTACACCTTC
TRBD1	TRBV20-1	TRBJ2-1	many	CSASRGQLNNEQFF	TGCAGTGCTAGTAGGGGACAGCTTAACAATGAGCAGTTCTTC
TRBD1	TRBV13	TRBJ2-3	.	CASSARGQFSTGTQYF	TGTGCCAGCAGCGCGAGGGGACAGTTTAGCACAGGTACGCAGTATTTT
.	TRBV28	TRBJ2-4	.	CASSFRGVERYF	TGTGCCAGCAGTTTCAGAGGAGTCGAGCGGTACTTC
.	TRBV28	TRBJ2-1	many	CASRRGGAHEQFF	TGTGCCAGCAGGAGAGGGGGGGCACATGAGCAGTTCTTC
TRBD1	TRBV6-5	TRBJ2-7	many	CASSYPRDRIYEQYF	TGTGCCAGCAGTTATCCCAGGGACAGGATCTACGAGCAGTACTTC
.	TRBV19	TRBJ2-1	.	CASSIDRDFNNEQFF	TGTGCCAGTAGTATAGATCGAGACTTTAACAATGAGCAGTTCTTC
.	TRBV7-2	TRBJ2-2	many	CASSLGTGNTGELFF	TGTGCCAGCAGCTTAGGGACTGGAAACACCGGGGAGCTGTTTTTT
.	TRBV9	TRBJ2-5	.	CASSVGVGEQYF	TGTGCCAGCAGCGTAGGGGTAGGAGAGCAGTACTTC